This passage covers 21 T cell receptor delta chains from one sample sequenced in a study of gamma-delta chains in newborns, infants, children. TCRdb called clones anew from the reads with CATT. This table holds 8,500 to 13,000 delta-chain clones, about 3.8% found once. The sequencing sample was made of blood. The origin of the receptors is a child who was a newborn, infant or young child, either healthy, febrile or measles-vaccinated (not recorded which).

The chain recombines TRDV2 with TRDJ3; D call uncertain. In germline, CDR1 is GEAIGNYY, CDR2 EKD. V lost 0 bases, J lost 5 bases, and 10 bases lay in between. The CDR3 has 16 residues. CDR3 in DNA: TGTGCCTGTGACACCGTGGAGGATGGGGACACCCGACAGATGTTTTTC. It yields the protein CACDTVEDGDTRQMFF.

This clone ranks as medium-sized (0.01 to 0.1%). This chain joins TRDV2 and TRDJ3; a weak D match, TRDD3 (6 bases). The germline V gene has CDR1 GEAIGNYY and CDR2 EKD. Trimming removed 0 bases at V and 0 bases at J, with 14 bases between. This CDR3 region has 19 residues. The CDR3 DNA follows: TGTGCCTGTGACACCGTTTTTGGGGGGAGCTCCTGGGACACCCGACAGATGTTTTTC. Its protein is CACDTVFGGSSWDTRQMFF.

This clone has just a few counts. The V call is TRDV1, the J call TRDJ2, with 10 bases lining up with TRDD3. The trim removed 3 bases at V and 0 bases at J, leaving 28 bases unmatched. This CDR3 is 25 amino acids long. Looked up from germline, CDR1 is TSWWSYY and CDR2 is QGS. The CDR3 region is CALGDLLPKIGKGGIRGALTAQLFF. In DNA form, the CDR3 reads TGTGCTCTTGGGGACCTACTTCCTAAAATCGGCAAAGGGGGGATACGCGGGGCTTTGACAGCACAACTCTTCTTT.

This clone has only a few counts. This sequence joins TRDV3 and TRDJ1, with 8 bases identical to TRDD2. CDR1 and CDR2 from the germline V gene are TVYSNPD and GDNSRS (reference sequence). Germline trimming cut 2 bases from V and 0 bases from J; bases unmatched to any gene: 20. The CDR3 is made up of 19 amino acids. CDR3 DNA: TGTGCCTTTGGGCAGTCTTCCTACCCGGGGGAGGACTACACCGATAAACTCATCTTT. This translates into CAFGQSSYPGEDYTDKLIF.

A word on this clone: The same CDR3 is also encoded by other DNA sequences in this sample. V and J are TRDV2 and TRDJ1; 8 positions match TRDD3. The CDR3 is made up of 19 amino acids. Losses at the gene ends were 1 base for V and 0 bases for J; bases not matched to a gene: 15. Germline V gene sequence: CDR1 GEAIGNYY, CDR2 EKD. The CDR3 sequence: CACDTVLGIRGTYTDKLIF. For the CDR3, the DNA is TGTGCCTGTGACACGGTTCTCGGGATACGAGGGACGTACACCGATAAACTCATCTTT.

Regarding this clone: This DNA's translation differs at residue 13 from TCRdb's protein, which comes from a much larger clone; a read error is likely, and the protein shown is translated from the DNA. The rearrangement uses TRDV2 and TRDJ3; D is possibly TRDD3 (5 bases). CDR3 length: 17 amino acids. Germline V CDR1 and CDR2: GEAIGNYY, EKD. In DNA, the CDR3 is TGTGCCTGTAATCGGGGGCCCTGCTCCTGGGACACCCAACAGATGTTTTTC. Its protein product is CACNRGPCSWDTQQMFF.

This clone was detected only a few times. The chain recombines TRDV1 with TRDJ1; 11 bases fit TRDD3. The germline CDR1 and CDR2 sequences are TSWWSYY and QGS. The CDR3 is made up of 20 amino acids. After removal of 0 bases from V and 5 bases from J, the junction contained 17 bases not matched to a gene. The CDR3 nucleotides are TGTGCTCTTGGGGAACTGGGGCACTCTGGGGGATACCCAATTCAGGATAAACTCATCTTT. Protein: CALGELGHSGGYPIQDKLIF.

This clone was recorded a few times. This sequence joins TRDV1 and TRDJ1; D uncertain. This CDR3 has 15 residues. Germline V gene data show CDR1 as TSWWSYY and CDR2 as QGS. The V gene lost 3 bases and the J gene lost 3 bases, with 14 bases spanning the gap. The CDR3 sequence is CALGDPTRWADKLIF. The DNA for the CDR3 is TGTGCTCTTGGGGACCCCACACGTTGGGCCGATAAACTCATCTTT.

J is TRDJ2 and V is TRDV3, with D possibly being TRDD3 (5 bases). In the absence of a J gene in TCRdb, the DNA was matched to germline to assign it here. CDR1 and CDR2 (germline): TVYSNPD, GDNSRS (reference sequence). V was pared by 2 bases and J by 6 bases, with 34 bases between. The CDR3 is 20 residues long. The CDR3 sequence is CAFWECSIEVKRWGAAQLFF. CDR3 coding DNA: TGTGCCTTTTGGGAATGTTCCATCGAGGTGAAACGGTGGGGCGCAGCACAACTCTTCTTT.

This rearrangement joins TRDV1 to TRDJ1; D tentatively reads TRDD2 or TRDD3 (5 bases each). This CDR3 comprises 19 residues. Per germline, CDR1 TSWWSYY and CDR2 QGS. V was trimmed by 5 bases and J by 0 bases, leaving 25 bases between them. The CDR3 protein is CALGSEASRGFLYTDKLIF. The CDR3 nucleotides read TGTGCTCTTGGGAGTGAGGCCTCCCGGGGGTTCCTGTACACCGATAAACTCATCTTT.

Regarding this clone: The junction and the germline gene differ at one end; a read error may be behind it. The chain carries TRDV2 and TRDJ3; 8 positions agree with TRDD3. The CDR3 runs to 20 residues. Germline V lookup: CDR1 GEAIGNYY, CDR2 EKD. CDR3: CACDTAGGRSSSWDTRQTFF. Written as DNA, the CDR3 is TGTGCCTGTGACACAGCTGGGGGACGATCCTCTTCCTGGGACACCCGACAGACGTTTTTC.

This clone was recorded a few times. The V and J genes are TRDV1 and TRDJ1, with 9 positions matching TRDD2. CDR3 length: 20 residues. The trim removed 2 bases at V and 2 bases at J, leaving 18 bases unmatched. Germline assignment: CDR1 TSWWSYY and CDR2 QGS. CDR3 sequence (DNA): TGTGCTCTTGGGGAAAACCCCCCTTCCTACCGGTACGCAGGGACCGATAAACTCATCTTT. Translation gives CALGENPPSYRYAGTDKLIF.

Within the sample, this clone is medium-sized (0.01 to 0.1%). The chain combines TRDV1 with TRDJ1; D remains unclear. The V and J ends lost 4 bases and 1 base respectively, with 25 bases between them. The germline CDR1 and CDR2 sequences are TSWWSYY and QGS. The CDR3 is 19 amino acids. This CDR3 reads CALGAPLGARLRGTDKLIF. For the CDR3, the DNA is TGTGCTCTTGGGGCCCCCCTAGGGGCGCGGTTGAGGGGCACCGATAAACTCATCTTT.

This clone appeared a few times. The genes are TRDV1 and TRDJ1; 8 bases fit TRDD3. V gave up 0 bases and J gave up 4 bases; unmatched junction bases: 7. The CDR3 has 16 amino acids. Germline V lookup: CDR1 TSWWSYY, CDR2 QGS. The CDR3 nucleotides are TGTGCTCTTGGGGAACTGTTACTGGGGGTTATCGATAAACTCATCTTT. This sequence encodes CALGELLLGVIDKLIF.

Comment on this clone: Relative to the germline gene, one junction end is altered; a read error may explain this. The rearrangement uses TRDV1 and TRDJ2; D is perhaps TRDD3 (5 bases). Here the J gene was assigned by germline matching of the DNA, as TCRdb has none. The CDR3 covers 21 residues. Germline CDR1 reads TSWWSYY; CDR2 reads QGS. CDR3 nucleotides: TGTGCCCTTGGGGAACCCCGGGGAAAGGGGGTCCTGTTCTCTTTGACAGCACAACTCTTCTTT. This codes for CALGEPRGKGVLFSLTAQLFF.

For the J gene the call is TRDJ1; the V gene lacks a call; TRDD3 reflects the table's D call only, with no check against the DNA. The CDR3 loop spans 21 amino acids. The CDR3 region is CALNNKRLLPGVGDRSDKLIF. CDR3 nucleotide sequence: TGTGCTCTAAATAATAAGAGGCTACTCCCCGGGGTGGGGGATCGCAGCGATAAACTCATCTTT.

For this clone: It is unclear where the CDR3 begins or ends on the DNA, so no DNA is shown, and the CDR3 is as TCRdb lists it. The sample has other DNA sequences that encode this CDR3 too. No call was made for the V gene; the J gene is TRDJ1; TRDD3, as called in the table, went unchecked against the DNA. The CDR3 has 24 amino acids, counting both end residues. The CDR3 reads CALGVPHLLPQPPYWGIGNDKLIF.

The chain joins TRDV1 to TRDJ1; D gene uncertain. There are 13 residues in the CDR3. Germline CDR1 and CDR2: TSWWSYY and QGS. Trimming shortened V by 5 bases and J by 1 base, and 8 bases separated the two germline ends. For the CDR3, the DNA is TGTGCTCTTGGGATCGCGTCCACCGATAAACTCATCTTT. This sequence encodes CALGIASTDKLIF.

This clone was counted only a few times. The sample holds other DNA sequences that translate to the same CDR3. The rearrangement joins TRDV1 to TRDJ1; 10 bases are a match to TRDD3. The CDR3 totals 23 residues. After removal of 0 bases from V and 0 bases from J, the junction contained 22 bases not matched to a gene. Germline V lookup: CDR1 TSWWSYY, CDR2 QGS. CDR3 sequence: CALGELSPPPYWGMGSYTDKLIF. DNA of the CDR3: TGTGCTCTTGGGGAACTATCTCCCCCCCCGTACTGGGGGATGGGATCTTACACCGATAAACTCATCTTT.

As concerns this clone: Other DNA sequences in the same sample also yield this CDR3. The V and J genes are TRDV2 and TRDJ3; 11 bases match TRDD3. Trimming removed 1 base from V and 5 bases from J; junction bases left unmatched: 3. This CDR3 comprises 17 residues. CDR1 is GEAIGNYY and CDR2 is EKD in the germline V gene. CDR3 loop: CACDTLGDTRDTRQMFF. CDR3 DNA: TGTGCCTGTGACACGCTGGGGGATACCCGGGACACCCGACAGATGTTTTTC.

This clone has just a few counts. A read error may explain this, as a much larger clone is one base away. At the DNA level, this CDR3 is encoded by other sequences in the same sample as well. The J gene is TRDJ3, the V gene TRAV29/DV5; D uncertain. This CDR3 contains 18 residues. The ends were cut back, 0 bases at V and 0 bases at J, with 13 bases in the middle. Germline assignment: CDR1 NSMFDY and CDR2 ISSIKDK. The CDR3 spells CAASAEPLSSWDTRQMFF. In DNA, the CDR3 is TGTGCAGCAAGCGCAGAACCTTTGAGCTCCTGGGACACCCGACAGATGTTTTTC.